This is a list of T cell receptor beta chains from one sample in a study of cytotoxic CD8 clonotypes in ibrutinib-treated CLL. Data came from immunoSEQ multiplex PCR; TCRdb stores just in-frame clones and leaves some out. This sample has more than 200,000 clones, with just under 80% found just once. Sequencing used PBMCs, obtained after 12 months of ibrutinib treatment. The receptor source for this set is a human donor with chronic lymphocytic leukemia. Both conserved end residues are part of each CDR3. Each record gives: V gene, J gene, CDR3 protein.

v_call: TRBV30; j_call: TRBJ1-6; cdr3_aa: CAWSVEETHSPLHF
v_call: TRBV27; j_call: TRBJ2-7; cdr3_aa: CASSFGWAGQIEQYF
v_call: TRBV2; j_call: TRBJ1-5; cdr3_aa: CASSEGGAQHF
v_call: TRBV9; j_call: TRBJ2-1; cdr3_aa: CASSRTGMNNEQFF
v_call: TRBV7-9; j_call: TRBJ2-3; cdr3_aa: CASSPTGAGADTQYF
v_call: TRBV28; j_call: TRBJ2-1; cdr3_aa: CASSSIQGVAYNEQFF
v_call: TRBV11-2; j_call: TRBJ1-5; cdr3_aa: CASSSGRDQPQHF
v_call: TRBV6-5; j_call: TRBJ2-3; cdr3_aa: CASSYGGLDTQYF
v_call: TRBV19; j_call: TRBJ2-2; cdr3_aa: CASSSPRFWELFF
v_call: TRBV5-1; j_call: TRBJ2-1; cdr3_aa: CASRAPSANNEQFF
v_call: TRBV14; j_call: TRBJ2-2; cdr3_aa: CASSQDRVNTGELFF
v_call: TRBV7-6; j_call: TRBJ2-7; cdr3_aa: CASSLSLGAYEQYF
v_call: TRBV15; j_call: TRBJ2-5; cdr3_aa: CATSRAPGTQETQYF
v_call: TRBV18; j_call: TRBJ2-1; cdr3_aa: CASSPTSQNNEQFF
v_call: TRBV29-1; j_call: TRBJ1-1; cdr3_aa: CSVVGDSEAFF
v_call: TRBV9; j_call: TRBJ1-2; cdr3_aa: CASSVGPEIYGYTF
v_call: TRBV27; j_call: TRBJ2-7; cdr3_aa: CASSLSFLGRGYEQYF
v_call: TRBV2; j_call: TRBJ1-5; cdr3_aa: CASTWTGGQPQHF
v_call: TRBV15; j_call: TRBJ2-1; cdr3_aa: CATSRANYNEQFF
v_call: TRBV7-9; j_call: TRBJ1-4; cdr3_aa: CASSLGAGTAVGKLFF
v_call: TRBV29-1; j_call: TRBJ1-2; cdr3_aa: CSVVDESLGGSGYTF
v_call: TRBV25-1; j_call: TRBJ2-5; cdr3_aa: CASSASGGPQETQYF
v_call: TRBV27; j_call: TRBJ1-2; cdr3_aa: CASSLTGTANYGYTF
v_call: TRBV29-1; j_call: TRBJ1-2; cdr3_aa: CSVGEQGIYKRGYTF
v_call: TRBV5-1; j_call: TRBJ2-3; cdr3_aa: CASSYGQDFTDTQYF
v_call: TRBV5-1; j_call: TRBJ2-1; cdr3_aa: CASSLSSDRGPYNEQFF
v_call: TRBV19; j_call: TRBJ1-2; cdr3_aa: CASSMVGTGGYTF
v_call: TRBV9; j_call: TRBJ2-2; cdr3_aa: CASSVDIGHLGTGELFF
v_call: TRBV6-1; j_call: TRBJ2-5; cdr3_aa: CASTLSGLAGETQYF
v_call: TRBV5-1; j_call: TRBJ1-1; cdr3_aa: CASSWGQSPSEAFF
v_call: TRBV29-1; j_call: TRBJ1-2; cdr3_aa: CSVAQGRLSGYTF
v_call: TRBV9; j_call: TRBJ1-4; cdr3_aa: CASSVGAGEKLFF
v_call: TRBV7-6; j_call: TRBJ1-4; cdr3_aa: CASSSRTGKDEKLFF
v_call: TRBV19; j_call: TRBJ2-2; cdr3_aa: CASSIFAGGVGAGELFF
v_call: TRBV29-1; j_call: TRBJ2-2; cdr3_aa: CSVHDRSNTGELFF
v_call: TRBV27; j_call: TRBJ1-6; cdr3_aa: CASSLYNSPLHF